The present entry profiles one T cell receptor beta chain with its context. Its antigen is not known. This entry is derived from a study of identical twins. The CDR3 runs 14 residues. Trimming left V 11 bases short and J 0 bases short, with 14 bases between. Germline CDR1 MNHEY, CDR2 SMNVEV (reference sequence). Study results and caveats: Shared out-of-frame alpha sequences (those common to twins) showed excess low generation probability. Sequences that were beta out-of-frame showed weaker excess twin sharing.

TCRdb ran MiXCR on the 5' RACE reads and lists one entry per CDR3 protein. The sample lists roughly 190,000 distinct CDR3 sequences; around 15% were seen once. A further study also used this sample, focusing on T cells expressing NK-cell markers. From that study: About 1.0-7.0% of CD8+ T cells in about 6 donors belonged to dominant NKG2C+ clonotypes.

J is TRBJ2-1 and V is TRBV27, with D unresolved. The receptor comes from a woman under 30 in good health. Material: CD8+ T cells sorted from blood. The CDR3 region is CAGPGLFSYNEQFF. As DNA, the CDR3 is TGTGCCGGCCCAGGCCTGTTCTCCTACAATGAGCAGTTCTTC.